A single sample gave rise to the 7 T cell receptor beta chains below, sequenced in a study of blood T cell repertoires in COVID-19. The data were produced by immunoSEQ multiplex PCR, yet TCRdb's version contains in-frame clones alone and is incomplete. The repertoire has just over 350,000 clones, 86% of them found once; the top ten carry roughly 7.2%. The sequenced material came from peripheral blood. These receptors came from a woman aged 55-75 years with COVID-19, enrolled during active disease.

The genes are TRBV7-2 and TRBJ1-2, with 9 bases identical to TRBD1. CDR1 SGHTA and CDR2 FQGNSA come from the germline V gene. This CDR3 is 15 amino acids long. The V and J ends lost 1 base and 7 bases, in that order; junction bases with no gene match: 7. The CDR3 spells CASSLGSGQGLGYTF. CDR3 in DNA: TGTGCCAGCAGCTTAGGGTCGGGACAGGGTCTTGGCTACACCTTC.

The chain has TRBV6-6 and TRBJ2-5; 13 bases fit TRBD2. Germline trimming cut 6 bases from V and 7 bases from J; bases unmatched to any gene: 11. The CDR3 is 16 amino acids. Germline CDR1 and CDR2: MNHNY and SVGAGI (reference sequence). CDR3: CASRSLGLAGDGTQYF. The DNA for the CDR3 is TGTGCCAGCAGATCCCTCGGACTAGCGGGGGACGGGACCCAGTACTTC.

The V call is TRBV29-1, the J call TRBJ2-2; 8 nucleotides line up with TRBD1. With V trimmed by 6 bases and J by 6 bases, 6 bases remained unmatched. Germline CDR1 is SQVTM and CDR2 is ANQGSEA. The CDR3 has 13 amino acids. CDR3 coding DNA: TGCAGCGTACGGGACAGGAGGGCCGGGGAGCTGTTTTTT. Protein product: CSVRDRRAGELFF.

The rearrangement joins TRBV18 to TRBJ2-7; 8 bases are a match to TRBD1. CDR1 is KGHSH, CDR2 LQKENI, per germline. Germline trimming cut 0 bases from V and 7 bases from J; bases unmatched to any gene: 8. The CDR3 totals 15 residues. The CDR3 here is CASSPPATGGGEQYF. Written as DNA, the CDR3 is TGTGCCAGCTCACCACCGGCAACAGGGGGTGGGGAGCAGTACTTC. Filled out from reference TRBV18 and TRBJ2-7, the complete variable domain reads NAGVMQNPRHLVRRRGQEARLRCSPMKGHSHVYWYRQLPEEGLKFMVYLQKENIIDESGMPKERFSAEFPKEGPSILRIQQVVRGDSAAYFCASSPPATGGGEQYFGPGTRLTVT.

V and J are TRBV5-8 and TRBJ2-7; 8 bases are shared with TRBD2. The length of the CDR3 is 15 residues. V shed 5 bases and J 2 bases; nucleotides not matched to a gene: 9. The germline V gene has CDR1 SGHTS and CDR2 YDEGEE. The CDR3 is CASRPLADQTYEQYF. The CDR3 nucleotides are TGTGCCAGCAGGCCACTAGCGGACCAGACCTACGAGCAGTACTTC.

The chain has TRBV28 and TRBJ1-4; the match to TRBD1 covers 9 bases. This CDR3 contains 17 residues. The junction had 10 bases not matched to a gene; V was cut back by 3 bases and J by 5 bases. In germline, CDR1 is MDHEN, CDR2 SYDVKM. The CDR3 region is CASSFYGRTGVNEKLFF. In DNA, the CDR3 is TGTGCCAGCAGTTTTTACGGCCGGACAGGGGTAAATGAAAAACTGTTTTTT.

The gene calls are TRBV12-3 or TRBV12-4 and TRBJ1-1; possibly TRBD1 for D (5 bases). Trimming pared 7 bases from V and 1 base from J, leaving 10 bases between. The CDR3 covers 13 residues. The CDR3, as DNA: TGTGCCAGCACCGCACAGGAGAACACTGAAGCTTTCTTT. Translated, it gives CASTAQENTEAFF.